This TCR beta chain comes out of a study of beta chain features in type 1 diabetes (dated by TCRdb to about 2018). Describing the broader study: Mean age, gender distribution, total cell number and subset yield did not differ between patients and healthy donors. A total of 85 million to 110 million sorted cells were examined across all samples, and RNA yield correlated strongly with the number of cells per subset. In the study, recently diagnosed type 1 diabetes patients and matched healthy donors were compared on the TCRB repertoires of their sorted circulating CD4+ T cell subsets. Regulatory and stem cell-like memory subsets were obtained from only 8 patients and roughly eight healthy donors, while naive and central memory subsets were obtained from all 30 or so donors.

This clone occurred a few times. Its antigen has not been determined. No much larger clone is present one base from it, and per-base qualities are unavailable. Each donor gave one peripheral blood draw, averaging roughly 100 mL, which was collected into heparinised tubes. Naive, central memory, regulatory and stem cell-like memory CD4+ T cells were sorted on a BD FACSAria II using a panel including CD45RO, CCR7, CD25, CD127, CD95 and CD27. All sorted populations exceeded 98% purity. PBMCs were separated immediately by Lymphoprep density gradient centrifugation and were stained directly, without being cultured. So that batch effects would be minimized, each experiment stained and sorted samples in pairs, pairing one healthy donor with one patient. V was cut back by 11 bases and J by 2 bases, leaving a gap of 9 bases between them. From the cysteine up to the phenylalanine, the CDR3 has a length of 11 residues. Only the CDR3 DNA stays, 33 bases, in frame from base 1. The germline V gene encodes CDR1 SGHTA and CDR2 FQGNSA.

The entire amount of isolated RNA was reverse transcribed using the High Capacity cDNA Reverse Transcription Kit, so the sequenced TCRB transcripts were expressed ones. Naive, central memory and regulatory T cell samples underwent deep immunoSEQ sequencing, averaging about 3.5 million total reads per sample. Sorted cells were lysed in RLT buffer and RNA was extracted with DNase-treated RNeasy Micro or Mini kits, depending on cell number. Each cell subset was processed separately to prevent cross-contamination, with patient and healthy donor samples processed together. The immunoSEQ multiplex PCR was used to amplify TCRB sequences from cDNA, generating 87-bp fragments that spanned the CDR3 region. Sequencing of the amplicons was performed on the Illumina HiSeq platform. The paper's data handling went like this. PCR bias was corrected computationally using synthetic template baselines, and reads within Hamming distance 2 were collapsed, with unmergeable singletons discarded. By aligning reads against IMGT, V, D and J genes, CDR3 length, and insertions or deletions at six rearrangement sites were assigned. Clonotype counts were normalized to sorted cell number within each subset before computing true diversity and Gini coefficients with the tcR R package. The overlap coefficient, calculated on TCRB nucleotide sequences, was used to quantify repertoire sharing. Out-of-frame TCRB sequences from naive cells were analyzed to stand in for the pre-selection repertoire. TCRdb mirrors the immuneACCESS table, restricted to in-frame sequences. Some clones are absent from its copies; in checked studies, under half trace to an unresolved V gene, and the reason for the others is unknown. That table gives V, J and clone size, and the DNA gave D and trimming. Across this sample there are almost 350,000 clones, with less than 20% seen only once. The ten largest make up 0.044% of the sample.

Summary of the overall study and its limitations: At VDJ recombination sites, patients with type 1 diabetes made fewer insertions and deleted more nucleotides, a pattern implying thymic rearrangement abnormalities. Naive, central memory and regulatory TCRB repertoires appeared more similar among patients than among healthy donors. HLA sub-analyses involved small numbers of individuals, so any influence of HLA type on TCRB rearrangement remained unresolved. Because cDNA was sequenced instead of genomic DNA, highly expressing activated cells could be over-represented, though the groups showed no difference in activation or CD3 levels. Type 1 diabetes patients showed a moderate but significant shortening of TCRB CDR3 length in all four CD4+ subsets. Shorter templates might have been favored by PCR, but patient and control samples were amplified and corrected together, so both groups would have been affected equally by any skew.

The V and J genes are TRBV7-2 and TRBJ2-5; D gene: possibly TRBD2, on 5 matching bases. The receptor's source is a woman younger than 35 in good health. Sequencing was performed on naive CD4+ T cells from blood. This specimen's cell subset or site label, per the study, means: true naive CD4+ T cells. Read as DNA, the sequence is TGTGCCTGCCGGGAACAAGAGACCCAGTACTTC. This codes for CACREQETQYF.